These T cell receptor beta chains were read from a single sample in a study of T cells in Graves' hyperthyroidism and ophthalmopathy. TCRdb independently ran MiXCR on the multiplex PCR reads; one entry per CDR3 protein. The table has around 350,000 distinct CDR3 sequences, about 15% seen once. The sequenced material came from blood. These TCRs come from a woman between 18 and 30 years old with Graves' hyperthyroidism that later progressed to Graves' ophthalmopathy. The CDR3 runs from the conserved cysteine through the conserved F or W. D genes are given only for firm matches. Clone size, where shown, is once, few, many, or a class for clones that have expanded.

TRBV2	NA	TRBJ1-2	many	TGTGCCAGCGGGACGTCTAACTATGGCTACACCTTC	CASGTSNYGYTF
TRBV15	TRBD1	TRBJ1-2	many	TGTGCCACCAGCAAAACAGGGGCTGGTGGCTACACCTTC	CATSKTGAGGYTF
TRBV6-1	NA	TRBJ2-6	few	TGTGCCAGCACCCCCAGAAGGGCAGGGGCCAACGTCCTGACTTTC	CASTPRRAGANVLTF
TRBV4-3	TRBD1	TRBJ1-5	NA	TGCGCCAGCAGCCAAGATCCGCGGACAGGGAATAGCAATCAGCCCCAGCATTTT	CASSQDPRTGNSNQPQHF
TRBV2	TRBD2	TRBJ2-1	many	TGTGCCAGCAGTGAAGGGACTAGCGGGAGTCTCACCTACAATGAGCAGTTCTTC	CASSEGTSGSLTYNEQFF
TRBV6-1	NA	TRBJ2-3	few	TGTGCCAGCAGTCACAGAAGAAGCACAGATACGCAGTATTTT	CASSHRRSTDTQYF
TRBV6-1	TRBD1	TRBJ1-1	many	TGTGCCAGCAGTAGGGGACAGGAGGACACTGAAGCTTTCTTT	CASSRGQEDTEAFF
TRBV11-2	TRBD2	TRBJ2-1	many	TGTGCCAGCAGCTTGGGGCGGGGGACCCAACTCTCTACCTACAATGAGCAGTTCTTC	CASSLGRGTQLSTYNEQFF
TRBV9	TRBD2	TRBJ2-1	NA	TGTGCCAGCAGCCCAACCGGGGGACTAGGGATCAATGAGCAGTTCTTC	CASSPTGGLGINEQFF
TRBV6-1	TRBD1	TRBJ2-2	many	TGTGCCAGCAGTGGACAGGGACACACCGGGGAGCTGTTTTTT	CASSGQGHTGELFF
TRBV25-1	NA	TRBJ1-2	NA	TGTGCCAGCAGTGACAGGCTTCGCTATGGCTACACCTTC	CASSDRLRYGYTF
TRBV30	NA	TRBJ1-5	many	TGTGCCTGGAGCAAACAGGGTCAGCCCCAGCATTTT	CAWSKQGQPQHF
TRBV18	NA	TRBJ1-5	NA	TGTGCCAGCTCGCAACAGGCTGATCAGCCCCAGCATTTT	CASSQQADQPQHF
TRBV7-9	NA	TRBJ1-2	many	TGTGCCAGCAGCTTAGGCCAATCTAACTATGGCTACACCTTC	CASSLGQSNYGYTF
TRBV29-1	NA	TRBJ2-7	many	TGCAGCGTATCGACAGGCGCCCCAAACTACGAGCAGTACTTC	CSVSTGAPNYEQYF
TRBV12-3/TRBV12-4	NA	TRBJ1-2	many	TGTGCCAGCAGTTTTGACACAAACTATGGCTACACCTTC	CASSFDTNYGYTF
TRBV28	NA	TRBJ1-3	many	TGTGCCAGCAGTGTCACAGCGACGGCCTGGAACACCATATATTTT	CASSVTATAWNTIYF
TRBV10-2	NA	TRBJ2-7	few	TGCGCCAGCAGTGAGAAAGGGGAAGGCTACGAGCAGTACTTC	CASSEKGEGYEQYF
TRBV7-8	TRBD1	TRBJ2-7	many	TGTGCCAGCAGCAGACAGGGTGAGGCCTACGAGCAGTACTTC	CASSRQGEAYEQYF
TRBV2	TRBD1	TRBJ2-3	many	TGTGCCAGCAGTTTGACAGGGGGCAAGCGTACAGATACGCAGTATTTT	CASSLTGGKRTDTQYF
TRBV11-2	TRBD2	TRBJ2-7	NA	TGTGCCAGCAGCTTGCCGACTAGCGGGAGGTACGAGCAGTACTTC	CASSLPTSGRYEQYF
TRBV20-1	TRBD2	TRBJ2-1	many	TGCAGTGCTACGACTAGCGGGATCTACAATGAGCAGTTCTTC	CSATTSGIYNEQFF
TRBV6-2/TRBV6-3	NA	TRBJ2-5	few	TGTGCCAGCAGTCCCTCCCCTCAAGAGACCCAGTACTTC	CASSPSPQETQYF
TRBV5-1	TRBD1	TRBJ1-1	many	TGCGCCAGCAGTATCCAGGGGGTTACTGAAGCTTTCTTT	CASSIQGVTEAFF
TRBV20-1	NA	TRBJ2-4	many	TGCAGTGCTAGAGATCTGGGAGTAGCCAAAAACATTCAGTACTTC	CSARDLGVAKNIQYF
TRBV4-1	TRBD2	TRBJ2-1	few	TGCGCCAGCAGCCAGAGGGGACTAGCGGGAGACAATGAGCAGTTCTTC	CASSQRGLAGDNEQFF
TRBV27	NA	TRBJ2-1	many	TGTGCCAGCAGTTCAACATCAAGCAATGAGCAGTTCTTC	CASSSTSSNEQFF
TRBV5-6	NA	TRBJ2-3	few	TGTGCCAGCAGCTCAGCGACTAGCACAGATACGCAGTATTTT	CASSSATSTDTQYF
TRBV6-1	NA	TRBJ2-5	many	TGTGCCAGCAGTGAAGCGCACAGGCACCAAGAGACCCAGTACTTC	CASSEAHRHQETQYF
TRBV9	NA	TRBJ1-2	NA	TGTGCCAGCAGCGTCGCCGAGACCCCCGATTCGACAGCGACCTATGGCTACACCTTC	CASSVAETPDSTATYGYTF
TRBV4-3	TRBD2	TRBJ2-5	NA	TGCGCCAGCAGCCAAGACCTTGGGACTAGCGAGGGTGGAAAGACCCGGTACTTC	CASSQDLGTSEGGKTRYF
TRBV29-1	NA	TRBJ2-7	NA	TGCAGCGTCGCGACGCGAGGACCCTCCTACGAGCAGTACTTC	CSVATRGPSYEQYF